Listed here is a single T cell receptor (beta chain). Its antigen is not identified. Sequenced by immunoSEQ multiplex PCR; TCRdb stores in-frame clones only, minus some. The sample contains about 70,000 clones, around nine tenths of which appear only once. CDR1 is SGHKS and CDR2 is YYEKEE in the germline V gene (reference sequence). V lost 0 bases, J lost 0 bases, and 9 bases lay in between. This CDR3 has 15 residues. The sample is drawn from a study of OX40 agonist ivuxolimab in advanced cancers. Background on the study: Head and neck, renal cell, melanoma or hepatocellular carcinoma were the cancers that dose-escalation patients had. Study results and caveats: Researchers did not determine the expanded peripheral T cells' antigen specificity.

This material consisted of CD4+ or CD8+ T cells sorted from blood, taken in a trial of the OX40 agonist ivuxolimab. This clonotype was sampled from an adult with an advanced solid tumor such as melanoma, head and neck, liver or kidney cancer. The V and J genes are TRBV5-5 and TRBJ1-1; D gene unclear. This CDR3 is CASSLVQLMNTEAFF. The CDR3 DNA follows: TGTGCCAGCAGCTTGGTACAGCTCATGAACACTGAAGCTTTCTTT.